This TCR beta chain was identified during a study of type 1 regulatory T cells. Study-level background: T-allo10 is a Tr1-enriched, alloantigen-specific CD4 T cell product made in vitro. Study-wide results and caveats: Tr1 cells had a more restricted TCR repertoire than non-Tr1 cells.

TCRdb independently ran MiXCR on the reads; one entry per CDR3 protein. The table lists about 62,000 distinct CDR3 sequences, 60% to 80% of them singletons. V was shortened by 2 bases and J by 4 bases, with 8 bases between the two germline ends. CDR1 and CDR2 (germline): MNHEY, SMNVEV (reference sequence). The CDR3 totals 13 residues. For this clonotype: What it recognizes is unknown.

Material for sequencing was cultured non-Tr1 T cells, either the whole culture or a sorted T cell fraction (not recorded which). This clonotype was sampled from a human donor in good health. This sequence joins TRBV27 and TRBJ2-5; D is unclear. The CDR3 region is CASSLMPGETQYF. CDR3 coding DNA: TGTGCCAGCAGTTTAATGCCGGGAGAGACCCAGTACTTC.